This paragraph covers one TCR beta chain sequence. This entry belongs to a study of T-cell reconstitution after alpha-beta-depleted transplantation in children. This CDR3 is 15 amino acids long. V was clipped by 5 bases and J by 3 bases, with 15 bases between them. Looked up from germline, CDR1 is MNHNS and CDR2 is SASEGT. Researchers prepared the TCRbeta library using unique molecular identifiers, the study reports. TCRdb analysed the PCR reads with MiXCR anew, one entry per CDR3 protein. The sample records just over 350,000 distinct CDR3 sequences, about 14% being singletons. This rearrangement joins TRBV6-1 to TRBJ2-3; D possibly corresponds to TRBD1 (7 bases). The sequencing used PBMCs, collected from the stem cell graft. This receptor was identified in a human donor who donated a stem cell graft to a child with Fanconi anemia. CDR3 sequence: CASSRAGQRTDTQYF. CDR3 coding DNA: TGTGCCAGCAGTCGCGCGGGACAGAGGACAGATACGCAGTATTTT.